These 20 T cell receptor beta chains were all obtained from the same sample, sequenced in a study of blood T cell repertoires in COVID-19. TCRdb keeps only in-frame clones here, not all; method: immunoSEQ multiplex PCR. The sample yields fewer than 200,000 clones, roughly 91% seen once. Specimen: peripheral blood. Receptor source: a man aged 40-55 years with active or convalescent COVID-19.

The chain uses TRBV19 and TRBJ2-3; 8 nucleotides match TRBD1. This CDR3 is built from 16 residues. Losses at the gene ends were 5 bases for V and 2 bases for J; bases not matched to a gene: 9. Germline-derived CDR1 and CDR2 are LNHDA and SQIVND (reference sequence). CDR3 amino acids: CASSLGTGQTTDTQYF. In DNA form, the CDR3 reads TGTGCCAGTAGTCTTGGGACAGGACAAACCACAGATACGCAGTATTTT.

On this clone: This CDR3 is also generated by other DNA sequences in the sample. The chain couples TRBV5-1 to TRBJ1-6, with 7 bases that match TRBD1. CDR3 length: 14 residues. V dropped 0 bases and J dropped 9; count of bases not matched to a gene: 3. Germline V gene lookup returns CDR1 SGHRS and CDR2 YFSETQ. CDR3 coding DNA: TGCGCCAGCAGCTTGGGGCAGGGGGGTTCACCCCTCCACTTT. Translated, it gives CASSLGQGGSPLHF.

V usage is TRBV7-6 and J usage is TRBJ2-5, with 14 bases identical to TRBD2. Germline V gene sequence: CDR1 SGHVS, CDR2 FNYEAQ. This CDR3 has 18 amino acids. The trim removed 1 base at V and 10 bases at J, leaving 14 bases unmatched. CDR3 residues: CASSLGGLAGGPYLNQYF. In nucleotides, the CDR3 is TGTGCCAGCAGCTTAGGAGGACTAGCGGGGGGCCCTTACTTGAACCAGTACTTC.

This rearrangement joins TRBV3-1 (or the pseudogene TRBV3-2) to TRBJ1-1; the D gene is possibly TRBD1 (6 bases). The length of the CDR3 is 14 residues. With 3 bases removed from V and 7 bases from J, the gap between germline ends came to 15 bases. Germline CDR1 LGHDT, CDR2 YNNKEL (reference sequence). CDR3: CASSHVGGAGEAFF. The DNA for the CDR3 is TGTGCCAGCAGCCACGTCGGGGGGGCCGGTGAAGCTTTCTTT.

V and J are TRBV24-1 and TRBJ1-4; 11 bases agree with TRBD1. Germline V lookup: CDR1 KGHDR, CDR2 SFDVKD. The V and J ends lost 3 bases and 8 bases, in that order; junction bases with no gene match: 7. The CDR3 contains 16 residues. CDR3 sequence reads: CATSDAPGQGDEKLFF. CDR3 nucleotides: TGTGCCACCAGTGATGCCCCGGGACAGGGGGACGAAAAACTGTTTTTT.

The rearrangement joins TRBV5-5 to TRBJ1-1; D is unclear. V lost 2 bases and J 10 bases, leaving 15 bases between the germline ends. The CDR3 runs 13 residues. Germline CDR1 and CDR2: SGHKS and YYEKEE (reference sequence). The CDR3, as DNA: TGTGCCAGCAGCTTAAAGGCCGACTCTCGAGCTTTCTTT. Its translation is CASSLKADSRAFF.

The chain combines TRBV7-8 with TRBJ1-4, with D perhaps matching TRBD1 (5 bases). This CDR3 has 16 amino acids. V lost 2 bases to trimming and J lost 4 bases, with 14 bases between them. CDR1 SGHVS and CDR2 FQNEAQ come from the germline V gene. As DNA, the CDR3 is TGTGCCAGCAGCTTATTGGCTCTCGGGGGTAATGAAAAACTGTTTTTT. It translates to CASSLLALGGNEKLFF.

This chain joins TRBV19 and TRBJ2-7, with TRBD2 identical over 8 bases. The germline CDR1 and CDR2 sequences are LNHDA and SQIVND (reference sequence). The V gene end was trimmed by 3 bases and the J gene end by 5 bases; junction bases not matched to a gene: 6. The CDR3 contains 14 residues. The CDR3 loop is CASSILGLVHEQYF. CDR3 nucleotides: TGTGCCAGTAGTATCCTGGGACTAGTCCACGAGCAGTACTTC.

CDR3 sequence: CASSLTGSNQPQHF. In DNA, the CDR3 is TGTGCCAGCAGCCTTACAGGGTCGAATCAGCCCCAGCATTTT. The chain couples TRBV3-1 (or the pseudogene TRBV3-2) to TRBJ1-5; perhaps TRBD1 as D (6 bases). Germline V gene data show CDR1 as LGHDT and CDR2 as YNNKEL (reference sequence). V shed 4 bases and J shed 4 bases, with 11 bases lying between them. The CDR3 covers 14 residues.

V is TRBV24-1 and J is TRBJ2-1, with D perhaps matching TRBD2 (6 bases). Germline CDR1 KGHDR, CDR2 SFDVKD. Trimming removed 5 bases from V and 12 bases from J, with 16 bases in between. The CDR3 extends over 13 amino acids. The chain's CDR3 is CATSGGLPEAQFF. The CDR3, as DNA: TGTGCCACCAGTGGGGGACTTCCTGAGGCGCAGTTCTTC.

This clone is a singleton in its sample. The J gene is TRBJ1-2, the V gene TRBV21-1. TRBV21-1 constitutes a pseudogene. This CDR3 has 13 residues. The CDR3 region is CASTDIVTGGYTF. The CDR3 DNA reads TGTGCCAGCACCGATATCGTGACGGGGGGCTACACCTTC.

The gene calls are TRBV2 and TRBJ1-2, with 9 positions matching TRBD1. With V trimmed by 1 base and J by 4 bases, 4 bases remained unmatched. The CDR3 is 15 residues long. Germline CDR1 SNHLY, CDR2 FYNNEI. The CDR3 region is CASSEGTGVGYGYTF. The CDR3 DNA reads TGTGCCAGCAGTGAAGGGACAGGGGTCGGCTATGGCTACACCTTC.

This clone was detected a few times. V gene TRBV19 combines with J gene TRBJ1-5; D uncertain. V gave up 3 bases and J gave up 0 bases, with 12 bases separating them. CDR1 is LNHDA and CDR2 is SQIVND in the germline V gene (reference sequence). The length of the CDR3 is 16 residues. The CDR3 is CASSMYSDYSNQPQHF. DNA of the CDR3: TGTGCCAGTAGTATGTATTCAGACTATAGCAATCAGCCCCAGCATTTT.

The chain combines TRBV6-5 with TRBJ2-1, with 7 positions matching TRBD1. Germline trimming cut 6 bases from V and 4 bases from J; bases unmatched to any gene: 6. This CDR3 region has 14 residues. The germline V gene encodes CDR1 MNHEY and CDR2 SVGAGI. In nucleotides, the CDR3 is TGTGCCAGCAGCAATTTACAGGGGTACAATGAGCAGTTCTTC. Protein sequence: CASSNLQGYNEQFF.

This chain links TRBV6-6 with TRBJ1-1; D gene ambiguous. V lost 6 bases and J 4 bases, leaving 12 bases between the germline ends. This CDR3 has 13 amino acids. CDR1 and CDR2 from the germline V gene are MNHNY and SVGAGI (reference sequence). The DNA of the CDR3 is TGTGCCAGCAGCGCAGTGATTATCACTGAAGCTTTCTTT. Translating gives CASSAVIITEAFF.

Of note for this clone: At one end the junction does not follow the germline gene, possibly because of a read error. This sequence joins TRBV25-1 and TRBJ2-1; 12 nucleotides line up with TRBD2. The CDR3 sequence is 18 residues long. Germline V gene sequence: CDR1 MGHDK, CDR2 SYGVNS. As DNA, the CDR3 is TGTGCCAGCAGTGAAACATTCGGACTAGCGGGACCCTACCATGAGCAGTTCTTC. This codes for CASSETFGLAGPYHEQFF.

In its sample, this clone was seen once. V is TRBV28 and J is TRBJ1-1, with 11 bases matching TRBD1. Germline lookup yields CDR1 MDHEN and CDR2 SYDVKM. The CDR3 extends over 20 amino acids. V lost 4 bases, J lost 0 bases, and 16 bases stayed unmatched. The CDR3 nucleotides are TGTGCCAGCAGTTCGGACAGGGGGCTGCGTAGCCAAAGAATGAACACTGAAGCTTTCTTT. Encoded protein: CASSSDRGLRSQRMNTEAFF.

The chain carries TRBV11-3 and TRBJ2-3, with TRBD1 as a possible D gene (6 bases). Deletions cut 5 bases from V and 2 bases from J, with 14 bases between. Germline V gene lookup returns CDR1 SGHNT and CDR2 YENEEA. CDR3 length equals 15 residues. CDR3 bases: TGTGCCAGCAGCACTTCGACAGGCTACACAGATACGCAGTATTTT. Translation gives CASSTSTGYTDTQYF.

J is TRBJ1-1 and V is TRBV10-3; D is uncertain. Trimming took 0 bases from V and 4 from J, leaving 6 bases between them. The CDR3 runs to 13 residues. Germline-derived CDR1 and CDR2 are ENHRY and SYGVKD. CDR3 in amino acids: CAISESSLTEAFF. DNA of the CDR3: TGTGCCATCAGTGAGTCGAGCCTCACTGAAGCTTTCTTT.

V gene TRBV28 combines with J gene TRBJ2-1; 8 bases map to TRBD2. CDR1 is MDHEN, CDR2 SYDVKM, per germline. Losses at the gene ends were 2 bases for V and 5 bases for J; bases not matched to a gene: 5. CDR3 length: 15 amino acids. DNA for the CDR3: TGTGCCAGCAGTTTAACGGGAGGGCATAACAATGAGCAGTTCTTC. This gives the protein CASSLTGGHNNEQFF. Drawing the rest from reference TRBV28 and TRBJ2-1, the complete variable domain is DVKVTQSSRYLVKRTGEKVFLECVQDMDHENMFWYRQDPGLGLRLIYFSYDVKMKEKGDIPEGYSVSREKKERFSLILESASTNQTSMYLCASSLTGGHNNEQFFGPGTRLTVL.